This T cell receptor (beta chain) is drawn from a study of human T cells and chemical hapten exposure. Trimming took 6 bases from V and 5 from J, leaving 16 bases between them. CDR1 is MNHNY, CDR2 SVGAGI, per germline (reference sequence). The CDR3 runs to 14 residues. The time point: pre-sensitization, week 0. Treatment here: therapeutic diphenylcyclopropenone sensitization with weekly scalp DPC. TCRdb itself ran the RACE reads through MiXCR, one entry per CDR3 protein. The sample has under 200,000 distinct CDR3 sequences, 25% to 35% seen once; the top ten hold 2.9%. This specimen was whole blood, taken in connection with sensitization to the hapten diphenylcyclopropenone (DPC). V and J are TRBV6-6 and TRBJ2-5; D is ambiguous. The sequence came from a woman in her twenties or thirties with alopecia areata. Some clones in this sample may be carry-over from other donors' samples. The CDR3 spells CASSPTLKAETQYF. In nucleotides, the CDR3 is TGTGCCAGCAGCCCAACCCTGAAGGCCGAGACCCAGTACTTC.